This TCR beta chain was obtained from a study of T cell responses to AZD1222 COVID-19 vaccine. Study as a whole: Second doses that came at about 4 or about 12 weeks were put together.

Here immunoSEQ multiplex PCR was the method, and the copy in TCRdb shows in-frame clones only, minus some. The sample contains some 120,000 clones, around 90% of which appear only once. With regard to this clone: Its specificity is not known.

Findings and limits, study-wide: Baseline seropositivity occurred in only six AZD1222 recipients. Samples come after the peak T cell response, not at day 14. Two AZD1222 administrations were followed by greater Spike-specific TCR breadth and depth.

The CDR3 sequence is 16 residues long. J gave up 2 bases and V 4 bases, and 8 bases lay outside the gene matches. CDR1 and CDR2 from the germline V gene are MGHDK and SYGVNS. The chain recombines TRBV25-1 with TRBJ2-5; 9 bases fit TRBD2. Sequencing was performed on peripheral blood, taken on day 0 of AZD1222 vaccination. The receptor was derived from an adult in good health. CDR3 sequence reads: CASSGFSGRGQETQYF. CDR3 coding DNA: TGTGCCAGCAGTGGGTTTAGCGGGAGAGGACAAGAGACCCAGTACTTC.